This is a list of T cell receptor beta chains from one sample in a study of regulatory T cells in long-lasting Graves disease. One entry per CDR3 protein, called by TCRdb with MiXCR from the multiplex PCR reads. The top ten hold about 20% of the sample, which has approximately 350,000 distinct CDR3 sequences, about 10% seen once. These same data were also listed under a study on T cells in Graves' hyperthyroidism and ophthalmopathy.

The sequences come from peripheral blood mononuclear cells (PBMCs), collected at new diagnosis, from a patient treated with antithyroid drugs. The receptors derive from a woman aged 18 to 35 with Graves disease. CDR3s include the opening cysteine and the closing phenylalanine or tryptophan. Fields, in order: V gene, CDR3 protein.

V: TRBV20-1
CDR3: CSARSTETYEQYF

V: TRBV11-3
CDR3: CASSPGGVRPTEAFF

V: TRBV15
CDR3: CATRGTGTAGYTF

V: TRBV5-1
CDR3: CASNAFSGANVLTF

V: TRBV12-3/TRBV12-4
CDR3: CASSLVRSLAGSSTDTQYF

V: TRBV6-1
CDR3: CASSEAVGYGYTF

V: TRBV12-3/TRBV12-4
CDR3: CASTMGGAYGYTF

V: TRBV29-1
CDR3: CSVEEDRPWTFF

V: TRBV3-1
CDR3: CASSQVGLAGESGTDTQYF

V: TRBV19
CDR3: CASCPGQRNEKLFF

V: TRBV27
CDR3: CASSLTRSQNYGYTF

V: TRBV5-6
CDR3: CASSLDGRTLDEQFF

V: TRBV5-1
CDR3: CASSLSWGAEAFF

V: TRBV3-1
CDR3: CASSQRASGNEKLFF

V: TRBV28
CDR3: CASSWRGREQYF

V: TRBV12-3/TRBV12-4
CDR3: CASSFVRESEAFF

V: TRBV11-2
CDR3: CASSSTLNTGELFF

V: TRBV18
CDR3: CASSPNAGAGGGGYGYTF

V: TRBV3-2
CDR3: CASSQEVETSGRAYNEQFF

V: TRBV12-3/TRBV12-4
CDR3: CASSPARYNEQFF

V: TRBV20-1
CDR3: CSAPGGPLADTQYF

V: TRBV2
CDR3: CASRGRGRSQPQHF

V: TRBV24-1
CDR3: CATSGRGANVLTF

V: TRBV15
CDR3: CATSGVVVDSGLYNEQFF

V: TRBV7-3
CDR3: CASNQGTGELFF

V: TRBV20-1
CDR3: CSAKTGGNLVGQFF

V: TRBV28
CDR3: CASSFPSGGNTGELFF

V: TRBV20-1
CDR3: CSASRDTQYF

V: TRBV20-1
CDR3: CSVRGLAGVTGELFF

V: TRBV15
CDR3: CATSLRDGPAYGYTF

V: TRBV7-6
CDR3: CASSPGAAPSTDTQYF

V: TRBV12-3/TRBV12-4
CDR3: CASRPGGGRADNEQFF

V: TRBV12-3/TRBV12-4
CDR3: CASSNTYNEQFF

V: TRBV5-1
CDR3: CASSFLATTNTGELFF

V: TRBV4-2
CDR3: CASSLGTSGTNEQFF

V: TRBV12-3/TRBV12-4
CDR3: CASSFLPVPTGELFF

V: TRBV28
CDR3: CASSSGSKNIQYF

V: TRBV7-3
CDR3: CASSLMGPGADTQYF

V: TRBV20-1
CDR3: CSGRYDMYGYTF

V: TRBV12-3/TRBV12-4
CDR3: CATSNIANEQYF

V: TRBV2
CDR3: CASSEARSLMKNIQYF

V: TRBV11-3
CDR3: CASSSGAGDTGELFF

V: TRBV7-2
CDR3: CASSLGGSGIYNEQFF

V: TRBV19
CDR3: CASSIAGAETQYF

V: TRBV14
CDR3: CASSQMKTKTYNTEAFF

V: TRBV5-1
CDR3: CATRRLAGGEQFF

V: TRBV19
CDR3: CASSITRNTGELFF

V: TRBV6-1
CDR3: CASKAGGRDTQYF